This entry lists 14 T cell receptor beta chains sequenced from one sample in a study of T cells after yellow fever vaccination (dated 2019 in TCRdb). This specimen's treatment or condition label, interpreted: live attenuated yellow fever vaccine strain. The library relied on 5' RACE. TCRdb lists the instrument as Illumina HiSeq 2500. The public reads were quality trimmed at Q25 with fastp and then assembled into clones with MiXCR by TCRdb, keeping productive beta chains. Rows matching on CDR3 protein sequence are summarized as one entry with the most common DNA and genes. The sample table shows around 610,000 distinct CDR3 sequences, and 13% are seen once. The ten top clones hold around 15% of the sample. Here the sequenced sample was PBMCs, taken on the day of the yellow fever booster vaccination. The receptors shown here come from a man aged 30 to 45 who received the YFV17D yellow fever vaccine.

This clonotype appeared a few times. In nucleotides, the CDR3 is TGTGCCAGCAGCCAGACTAGGGTCGCGAACACCGGGGAGCTGTTTTTT. It specifies CASSQTRVANTGELFF. The chain joins TRBV6-2 or TRBV6-3 to TRBJ2-2; possible D gene TRBD2, 6 bases. CDR3 length: 16 amino acids. The V gene's germline CDR1 is MNHEY and CDR2 SVGEGT. V was clipped by 6 bases and J by 0 bases, with 14 bases between them.

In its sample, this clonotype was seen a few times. CDR3 in DNA: TGTGCCAGCAAGACTAGCGGGAGGGCCGGTGGCACCGGGGAGCTGTTTTTT. Protein sequence: CASKTSGRAGGTGELFF. The genes are TRBV6-1 and TRBJ2-2; 14 bases map to TRBD2. This CDR3 spans 17 amino acids. The junction had 8 bases not matched to a gene; V was cut back by 7 bases and J by 4 bases. CDR1 and CDR2 (germline): MNHNS, SASEGT.

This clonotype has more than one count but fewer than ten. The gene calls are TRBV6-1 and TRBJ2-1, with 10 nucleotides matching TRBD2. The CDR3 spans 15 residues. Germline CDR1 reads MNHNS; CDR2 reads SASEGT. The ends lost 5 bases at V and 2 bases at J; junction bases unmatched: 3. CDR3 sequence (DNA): TGTGCCAGCAGTAAAAGCGGGAGGGCCTACAATGAGCAGTTCTTC. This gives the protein CASSKSGRAYNEQFF.

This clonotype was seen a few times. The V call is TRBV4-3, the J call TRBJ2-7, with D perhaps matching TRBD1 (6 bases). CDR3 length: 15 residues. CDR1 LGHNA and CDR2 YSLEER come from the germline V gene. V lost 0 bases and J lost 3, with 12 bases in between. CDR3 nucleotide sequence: TGCGCCAGCAGCCAAGAGCAGGGGCGCGGCTACGAGCAGTACTTC. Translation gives CASSQEQGRGYEQYF.

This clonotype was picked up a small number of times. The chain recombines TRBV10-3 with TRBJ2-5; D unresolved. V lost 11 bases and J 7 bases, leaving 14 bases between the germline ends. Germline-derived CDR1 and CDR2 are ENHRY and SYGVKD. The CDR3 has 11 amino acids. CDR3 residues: CASATPGTQYF. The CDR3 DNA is TGTGCCTCCGCTACCCCTGGGACCCAGTACTTC.

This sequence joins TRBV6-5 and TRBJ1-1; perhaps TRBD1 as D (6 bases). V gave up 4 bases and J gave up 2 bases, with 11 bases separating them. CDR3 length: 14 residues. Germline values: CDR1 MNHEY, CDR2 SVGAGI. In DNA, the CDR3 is TGTGCCAGCAGTTCACGGGACACTAACACTGAAGCTTTCTTT. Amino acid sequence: CASSSRDTNTEAFF.

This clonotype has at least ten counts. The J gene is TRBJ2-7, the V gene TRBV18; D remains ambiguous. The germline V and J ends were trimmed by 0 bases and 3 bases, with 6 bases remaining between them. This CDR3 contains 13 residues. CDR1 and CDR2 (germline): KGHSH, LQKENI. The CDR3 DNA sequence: TGTGCCAGCTCACCACCCTTAGACTACGAGCAGTACTTC. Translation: CASSPPLDYEQYF.

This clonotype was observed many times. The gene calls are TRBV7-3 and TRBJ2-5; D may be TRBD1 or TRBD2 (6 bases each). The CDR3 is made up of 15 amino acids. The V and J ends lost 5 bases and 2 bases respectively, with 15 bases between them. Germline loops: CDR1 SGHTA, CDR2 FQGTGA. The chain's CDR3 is CASSTNGGPQETQYF. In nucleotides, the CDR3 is TGTGCCAGCAGCACGAACGGGGGCCCTCAAGAGACCCAGTACTTC.

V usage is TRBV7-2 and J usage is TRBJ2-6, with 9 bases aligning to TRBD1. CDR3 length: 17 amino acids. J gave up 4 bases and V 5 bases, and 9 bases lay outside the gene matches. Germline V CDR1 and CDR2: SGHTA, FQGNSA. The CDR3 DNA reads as TGTGCCAGCAGCCGAAGACAGGGGGTCCTCGGGGCCAACGTCCTGACTTTC. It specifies CASSRRQGVLGANVLTF.

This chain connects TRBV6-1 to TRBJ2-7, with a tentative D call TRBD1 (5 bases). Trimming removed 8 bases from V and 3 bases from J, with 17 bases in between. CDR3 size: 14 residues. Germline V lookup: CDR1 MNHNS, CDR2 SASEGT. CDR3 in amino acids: CASGARGGIYEQYF. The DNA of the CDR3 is TGTGCCAGCGGGGCTAGGGGTGGGATCTACGAGCAGTACTTC.

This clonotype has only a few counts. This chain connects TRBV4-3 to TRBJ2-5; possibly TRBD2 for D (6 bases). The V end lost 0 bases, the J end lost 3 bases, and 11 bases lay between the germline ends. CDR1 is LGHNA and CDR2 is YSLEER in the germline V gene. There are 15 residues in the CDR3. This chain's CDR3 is CASSQEMREEETQYF. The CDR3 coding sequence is TGCGCCAGCAGCCAAGAGATGAGGGAGGAAGAGACCCAGTACTTC.

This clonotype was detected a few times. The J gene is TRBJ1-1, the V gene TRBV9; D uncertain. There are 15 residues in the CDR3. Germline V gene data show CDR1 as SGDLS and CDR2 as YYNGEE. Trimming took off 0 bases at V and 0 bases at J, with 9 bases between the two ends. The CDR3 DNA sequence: TGTGCCAGCAGCGTAGGGGGAAACATGAACACTGAAGCTTTCTTT. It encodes CASSVGGNMNTEAFF.

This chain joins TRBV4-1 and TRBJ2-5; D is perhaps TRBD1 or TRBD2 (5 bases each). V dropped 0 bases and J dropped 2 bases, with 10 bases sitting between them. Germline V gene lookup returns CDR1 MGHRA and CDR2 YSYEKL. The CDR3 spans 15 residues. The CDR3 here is CASSQDGAGQETQYF. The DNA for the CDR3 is TGCGCCAGCAGCCAAGACGGGGCCGGTCAAGAGACCCAGTACTTC.

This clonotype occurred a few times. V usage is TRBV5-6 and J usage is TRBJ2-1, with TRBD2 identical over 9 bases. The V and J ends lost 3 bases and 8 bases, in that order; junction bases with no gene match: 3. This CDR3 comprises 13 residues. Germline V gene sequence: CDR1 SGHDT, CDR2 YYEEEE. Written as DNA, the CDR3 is TGTGCCAGCAGCTATGTAGCGGGGGATGAGCAGTTCTTC. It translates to CASSYVAGDEQFF.